Below, one T cell receptor (beta chain) is given with its context. This sample was taken from a study of blood T cell repertoires in COVID-19. Study summary: PBMCs, B-cell-depleted T cells, or T cells were the source of the cDNA or gDNA that made up the material.

V was clipped by 4 bases and J by 0 bases; unmatched bases: 9. Germline values: CDR1 SQVTM, CDR2 ANQGSEA. The CDR3 contains 16 residues. As originally analysed: Amplified reference gene primers provided the basis for estimating nucleated cell counts. The protocol was immunoSEQ multiplex PCR, while the TCRdb copy is restricted to in-frame clones and leaves out a portion. From that table come the V and J calls and clone size; the DNA was used to work out D and trimming. The repertoire has roughly 68,000 clones, about 87% of them found once; the top ten carry 6% to 8%. The sequenced material came from peripheral blood. V usage is TRBV29-1 and J usage is TRBJ2-3; 8 nucleotides match TRBD1. This receptor was taken from a woman older than 75 with active COVID-19. This CDR3 reads CSVGRTGTSSTDTQYF. CDR3 DNA: TGCAGCGTTGGGCGGACAGGGACCTCTAGCACAGATACGCAGTATTTT.